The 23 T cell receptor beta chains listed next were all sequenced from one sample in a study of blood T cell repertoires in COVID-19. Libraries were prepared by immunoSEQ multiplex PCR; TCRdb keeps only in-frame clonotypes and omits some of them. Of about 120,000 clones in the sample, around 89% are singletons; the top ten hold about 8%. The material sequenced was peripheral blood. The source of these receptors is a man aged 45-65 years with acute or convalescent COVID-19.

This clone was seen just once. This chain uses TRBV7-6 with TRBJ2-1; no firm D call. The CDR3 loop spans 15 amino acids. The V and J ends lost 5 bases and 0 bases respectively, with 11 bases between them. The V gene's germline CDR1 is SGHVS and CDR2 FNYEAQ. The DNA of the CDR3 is TGTGCCAGCAGCCCTGGCCGAAGCTCCTACAATGAGCAGTTCTTC. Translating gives CASSPGRSSYNEQFF.

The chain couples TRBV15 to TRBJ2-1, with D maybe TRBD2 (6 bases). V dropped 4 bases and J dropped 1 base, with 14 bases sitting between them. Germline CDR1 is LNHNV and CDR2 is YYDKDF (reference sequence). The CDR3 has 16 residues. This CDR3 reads CATSIGGEGSYNEQFF. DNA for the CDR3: TGTGCCACCAGCATCGGAGGGGAAGGATCCTACAATGAGCAGTTCTTC.

The CDR3 region is CASSFGTGAGYTF. The CDR3 DNA follows: TGTGCCAGCAGTTTCGGGACAGGCGCTGGCTACACCTTC. The gene calls are TRBV12-3 or TRBV12-4 and TRBJ1-2, with 8 bases aligning to TRBD1. The CDR3 loop spans 13 amino acids. Germline trimming cut 3 bases from V and 7 bases from J; bases unmatched to any gene: 4.

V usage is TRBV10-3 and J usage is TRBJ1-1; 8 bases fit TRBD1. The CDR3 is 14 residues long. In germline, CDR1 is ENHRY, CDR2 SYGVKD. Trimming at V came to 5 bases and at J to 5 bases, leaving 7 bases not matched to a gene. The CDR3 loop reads CAISLDRAGTEAFF. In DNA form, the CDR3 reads TGTGCCATCAGTCTGGACAGGGCGGGGACTGAAGCTTTCTTT.

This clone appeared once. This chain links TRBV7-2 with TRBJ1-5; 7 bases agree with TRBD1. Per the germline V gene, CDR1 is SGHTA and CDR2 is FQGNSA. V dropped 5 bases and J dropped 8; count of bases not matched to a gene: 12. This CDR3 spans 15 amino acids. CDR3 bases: TGTGCCAGCAGCCACCAGGGGGGCCTAGAGGAGCCCCAGCATTTT. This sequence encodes CASSHQGGLEEPQHF.

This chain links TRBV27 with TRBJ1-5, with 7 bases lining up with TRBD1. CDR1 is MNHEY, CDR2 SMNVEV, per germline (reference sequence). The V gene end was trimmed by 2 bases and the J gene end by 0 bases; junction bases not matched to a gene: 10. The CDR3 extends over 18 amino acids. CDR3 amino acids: CASSLEAGGPYSNQPQHF. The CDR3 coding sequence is TGTGCCAGCAGTTTAGAGGCAGGGGGTCCCTATAGCAATCAGCCCCAGCATTTT.

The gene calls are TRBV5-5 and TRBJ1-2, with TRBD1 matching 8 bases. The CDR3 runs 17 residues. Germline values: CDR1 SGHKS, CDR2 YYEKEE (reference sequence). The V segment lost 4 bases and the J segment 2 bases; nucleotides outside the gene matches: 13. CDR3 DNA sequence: TGTGCCAGCAGCCGCTCGGGGCAGGGGGCGCGGAACTATGGCTACACCTTC. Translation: CASSRSGQGARNYGYTF.

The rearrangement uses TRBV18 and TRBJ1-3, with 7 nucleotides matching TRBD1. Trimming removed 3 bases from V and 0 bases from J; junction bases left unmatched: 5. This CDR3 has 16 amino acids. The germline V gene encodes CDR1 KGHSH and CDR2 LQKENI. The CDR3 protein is CASSPSDRSSGNTIYF. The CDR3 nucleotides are TGTGCCAGCTCACCCTCGGACAGGAGCTCTGGAAACACCATATATTTT.

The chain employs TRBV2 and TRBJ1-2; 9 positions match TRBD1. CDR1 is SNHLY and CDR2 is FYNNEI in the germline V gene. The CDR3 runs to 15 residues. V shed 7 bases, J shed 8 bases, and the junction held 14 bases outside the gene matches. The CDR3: CASTGTGTLKGGYTF. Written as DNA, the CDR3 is TGTGCCAGCACCGGGACAGGGACCCTTAAAGGAGGCTACACCTTC.

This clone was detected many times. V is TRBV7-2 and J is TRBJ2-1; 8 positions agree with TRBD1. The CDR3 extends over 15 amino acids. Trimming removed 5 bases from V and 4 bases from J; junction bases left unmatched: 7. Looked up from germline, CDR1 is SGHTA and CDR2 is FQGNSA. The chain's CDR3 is CASSLGQGKYNEQFF. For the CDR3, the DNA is TGTGCCAGCAGCCTCGGACAGGGAAAGTACAATGAGCAGTTCTTC.

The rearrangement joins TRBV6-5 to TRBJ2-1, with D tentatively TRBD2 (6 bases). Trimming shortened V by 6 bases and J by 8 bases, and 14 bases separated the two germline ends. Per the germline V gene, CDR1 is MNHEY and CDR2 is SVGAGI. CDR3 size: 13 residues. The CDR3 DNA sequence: TGTGCCAGCAGCCGTAATTGGGGGGATGAGCAGTTCTTC. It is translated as CASSRNWGDEQFF.

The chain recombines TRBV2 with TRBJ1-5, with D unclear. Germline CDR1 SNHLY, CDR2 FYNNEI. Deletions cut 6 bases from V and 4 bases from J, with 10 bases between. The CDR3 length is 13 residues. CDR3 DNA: TGTGCCAGCAGCGCAACAGCTAATCAGCCCCAGCATTTT. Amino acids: CASSATANQPQHF.

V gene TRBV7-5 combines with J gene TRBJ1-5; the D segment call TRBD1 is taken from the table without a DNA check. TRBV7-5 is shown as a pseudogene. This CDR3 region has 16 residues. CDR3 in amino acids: CARSIQGVWGNQPQHF. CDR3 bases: TGTGCCAGAAGCATACAGGGGGTATGGGGCAATCAGCCCCAGCATTTT.

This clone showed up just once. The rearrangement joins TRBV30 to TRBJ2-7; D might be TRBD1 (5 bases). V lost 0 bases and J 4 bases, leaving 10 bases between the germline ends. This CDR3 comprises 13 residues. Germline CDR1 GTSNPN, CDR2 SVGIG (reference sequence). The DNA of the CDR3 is TGTGCCTGGAGTGTAGACCAGGGTTACGAGCAGTACTTC. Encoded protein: CAWSVDQGYEQYF.

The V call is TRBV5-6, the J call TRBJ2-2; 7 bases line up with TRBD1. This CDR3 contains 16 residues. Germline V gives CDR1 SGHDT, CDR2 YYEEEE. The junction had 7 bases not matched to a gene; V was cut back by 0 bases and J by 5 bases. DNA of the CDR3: TGTGCCAGCAGCTTGGACAGGGGTCAAATAACCGGGGAGCTGTTTTTT. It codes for CASSLDRGQITGELFF.

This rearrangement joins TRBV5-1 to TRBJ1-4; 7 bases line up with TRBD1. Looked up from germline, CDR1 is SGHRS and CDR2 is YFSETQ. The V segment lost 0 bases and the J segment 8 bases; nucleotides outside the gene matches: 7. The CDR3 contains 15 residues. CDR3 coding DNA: TGCGCCAGCAGCTTGGTCGGGACAGAGGGAGAAAAACTGTTTTTT. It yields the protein CASSLVGTEGEKLFF.

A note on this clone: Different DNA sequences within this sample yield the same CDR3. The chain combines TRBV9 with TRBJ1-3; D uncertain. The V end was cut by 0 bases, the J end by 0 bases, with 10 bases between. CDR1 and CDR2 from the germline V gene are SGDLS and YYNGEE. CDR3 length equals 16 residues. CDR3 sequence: CASSVDEARSGNTIYF. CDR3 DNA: TGTGCCAGCAGCGTAGACGAGGCACGCTCTGGAAACACCATATATTTT.

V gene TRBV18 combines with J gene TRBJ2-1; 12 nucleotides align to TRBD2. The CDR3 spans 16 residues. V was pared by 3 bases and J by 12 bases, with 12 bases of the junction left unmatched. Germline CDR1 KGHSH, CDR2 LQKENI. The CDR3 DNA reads TGTGCCAGCTCACCCATGACTAGCGGGAGTCAAGAGGGGCAGTTCTTC. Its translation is CASSPMTSGSQEGQFF.

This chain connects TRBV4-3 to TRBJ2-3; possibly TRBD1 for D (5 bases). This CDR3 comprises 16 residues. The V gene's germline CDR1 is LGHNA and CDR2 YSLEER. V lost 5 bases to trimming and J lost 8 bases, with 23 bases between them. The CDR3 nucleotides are TGCGCCAGCAGCACATATACAAGTGCTGCGGACATTACGCAGTATTTT. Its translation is CASSTYTSAADITQYF.

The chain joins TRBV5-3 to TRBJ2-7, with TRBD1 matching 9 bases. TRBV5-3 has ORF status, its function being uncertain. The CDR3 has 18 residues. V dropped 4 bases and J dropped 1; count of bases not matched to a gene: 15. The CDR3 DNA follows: TGTGCCAGAAGCGCCTCCCCCCCGGACAGGGGAGGATCCTACGAGCAGTACTTC. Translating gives CARSASPPDRGGSYEQYF.

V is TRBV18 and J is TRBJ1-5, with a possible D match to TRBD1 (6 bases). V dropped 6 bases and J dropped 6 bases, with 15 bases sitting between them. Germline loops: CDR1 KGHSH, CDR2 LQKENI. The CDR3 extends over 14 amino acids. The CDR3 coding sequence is TGTGCCAGCTCGCCCCAGGGGATGGGTCAGCCCCAGCATTTT. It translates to CASSPQGMGQPQHF.

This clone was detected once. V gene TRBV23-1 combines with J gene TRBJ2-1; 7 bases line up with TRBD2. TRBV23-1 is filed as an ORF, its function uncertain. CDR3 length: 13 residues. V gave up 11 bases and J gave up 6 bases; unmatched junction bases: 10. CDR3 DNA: TGCGCCCGTAGTTGGGACTACTCCAATGAGCAGTTCTTC. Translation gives CARSWDYSNEQFF.

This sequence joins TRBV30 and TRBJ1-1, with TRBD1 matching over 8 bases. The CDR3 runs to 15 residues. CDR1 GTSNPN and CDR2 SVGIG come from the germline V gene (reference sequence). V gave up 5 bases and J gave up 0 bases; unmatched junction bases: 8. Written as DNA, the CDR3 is TGTGCCTGGGACAGGGGCACCCTCATGAACACTGAAGCTTTCTTT. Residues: CAWDRGTLMNTEAFF.